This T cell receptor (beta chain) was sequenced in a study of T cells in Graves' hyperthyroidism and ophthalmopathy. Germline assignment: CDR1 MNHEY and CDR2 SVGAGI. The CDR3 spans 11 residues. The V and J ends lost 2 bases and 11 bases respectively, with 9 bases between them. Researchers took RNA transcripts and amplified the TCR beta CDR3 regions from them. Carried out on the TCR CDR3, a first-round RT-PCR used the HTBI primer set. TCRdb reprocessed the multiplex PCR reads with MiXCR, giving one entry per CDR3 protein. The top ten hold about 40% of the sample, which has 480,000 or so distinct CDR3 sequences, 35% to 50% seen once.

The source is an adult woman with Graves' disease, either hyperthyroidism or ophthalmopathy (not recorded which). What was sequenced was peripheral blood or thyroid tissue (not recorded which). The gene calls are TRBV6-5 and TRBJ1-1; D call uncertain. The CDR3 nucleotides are TGTGCCAGCAGTTACAGCGGGTGCGCTTTCTTT. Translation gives CASSYSGCAFF.